A single sample gave rise to the 9 T cell receptor beta chains below, sequenced in a study of CD8 T cells in ankylosing spondylitis. TCRdb reanalysed the 5' RACE reads using MiXCR and keeps one entry per CDR3 protein. The repertoire has hundreds of thousands of distinct CDR3 sequences, 12% of them found once; the top ten carry just over 0.5%. Their recognized antigens are unknown. General study findings and limits: In ankylosing spondylitis blood, a motif of 7 to 9 highly homologous TCR beta variants appeared characteristic.

Sequencing was done on a sample of blood, either unsorted or a sorted T cell fraction (not recorded which). Source of these receptors: a male donor with ankylosing spondylitis.

The chain has TRBV7-3 and TRBJ1-2; D is possibly TRBD1 (5 bases). Trimming stripped 5 bases from V and 7 bases from J, with 20 bases between. Germline V gene sequence: CDR1 SGHTA, CDR2 FQGTGA. The CDR3 is made up of 15 amino acids. The CDR3 DNA follows: TGTGCCAGCAGCCCAGCTGGTGGGACCCTGAGTGGCTACACCTTC. This encodes CASSPAGGTLSGYTF.

This chain uses TRBV20-1 with TRBJ1-1, with a tentative D call TRBD1 (5 bases). V was shortened by 5 bases and J by 2 bases, with 9 bases between the two germline ends. CDR3 length equals 12 residues. Per germline, CDR1 DFQATT and CDR2 SNEGSKA (reference sequence). The CDR3 protein is CSAVQANTEAFF. The CDR3 DNA is TGCAGTGCTGTACAGGCCAACACTGAAGCTTTCTTT.

In this sample, this clonotype turned up a few times. The J gene is TRBJ1-5, the V gene TRBV6-7, with TRBD1 identical over 8 bases. TRBV6-7 is annotated as an ORF whose role is uncertain. V lost 2 bases, J lost 7 bases, and 10 bases stayed unmatched. The CDR3 has 16 amino acids. The CDR3 region is CASSYPDRVGWQPQHF. CDR3 nucleotides: TGTGCCAGCAGTTACCCGGACAGGGTGGGTTGGCAGCCCCAGCATTTT.

This clonotype was observed a few times. This chain joins TRBV5-6 and TRBJ2-7; D ambiguous. The CDR3 has 12 residues. Germline CDR1 and CDR2: SGHDT and YYEEEE. Trimming left V 4 bases short and J 6 bases short, with 11 bases between. This CDR3 is CASSPGSFEQYF. CDR3 DNA sequence: TGTGCCAGCAGCCCGGGCAGTTTCGAGCAGTACTTC.

This clonotype was counted only a few times. V usage is TRBV5-6 and J usage is TRBJ2-7, with TRBD1 as a possible D gene (5 bases). V was cut by 0 bases and J by 1 base, with 17 bases left in between. This CDR3 comprises 17 residues. Per the germline V gene, CDR1 is SGHDT and CDR2 is YYEEEE. In nucleotides, the CDR3 is TGTGCCAGCAGCTTGGCCCCGGCAGGGCCTCTTTCCTACGAGCAGTACTTC. It is translated as CASSLAPAGPLSYEQYF.

V gene TRBV20-1 combines with J gene TRBJ1-5, with 8 bases aligning to TRBD1. CDR1 and CDR2 from the germline V gene are DFQATT and SNEGSKA (reference sequence). The CDR3 covers 14 residues. With 5 bases clipped from V and 0 bases from J, the junction kept 3 bases outside the gene matches. The CDR3 DNA reads TGCAGTGCTCCGGGACAGGATAGCAATCAGCCCCAGCATTTT. Encoded protein: CSAPGQDSNQPQHF.

The chain links TRBV20-1 to TRBJ2-7; a possible D gene is TRBD2 (5 bases). The CDR3 runs to 11 residues. The V and J ends lost 5 bases and 6 bases respectively, with 11 bases between them. Germline-derived CDR1 and CDR2 are DFQATT and SNEGSKA (reference sequence). CDR3 in DNA: TGCAGTGCTGGCCTGGGAGCCGAGCAGTACTTC. Translating gives CSAGLGAEQYF.

This clonotype was found many times. This sequence joins TRBV20-1 and TRBJ2-5; D ambiguous. V was clipped by 8 bases and J by 2 bases, with 12 bases between them. CDR3 length: 12 amino acids. The V gene's germline CDR1 is DFQATT and CDR2 SNEGSKA (reference sequence). CDR3: CSLKRAQETQYF. The CDR3 DNA follows: TGCAGTTTAAAGCGCGCGCAAGAGACCCAGTACTTC.

The CDR3 sequence: CASSQSTGISPLHF. The DNA of the CDR3 is TGCGCCAGCAGCCAATCGACAGGGATCTCACCCCTCCACTTT. The V and J genes are TRBV4-3 and TRBJ1-6, with 7 bases identical to TRBD1. V shed 2 bases, J shed 10 bases, and the junction held 5 bases outside the gene matches. In germline, CDR1 is LGHNA, CDR2 YSLEER. The CDR3 covers 14 residues.